This T cell receptor beta chain appears in the sequencing data of a study of shared clonotypes between healthy human individuals. CDR1 SNHLY and CDR2 FYNNEI come from the germline V gene. The V gene lost 7 bases and the J gene lost 1 base, with 14 bases spanning the gap. This CDR3 comprises 15 residues. Libraries were prepared by immunoSEQ multiplex PCR; TCRdb keeps only in-frame clonotypes and omits some of them. Here the sample spans roughly 700,000 clones, less than 85% being singletons. The rearrangement uses TRBV2 and TRBJ1-5; no clear D. This receptor was taken from a woman in her 30s in good health. The source material was memory CD4+ T cells sorted from blood. The sample's subset: CD45RA-negative fraction. DNA of the CDR3: TGTGCCAGCACCCCCAACCTGGGAAGCAATCAGCCCCAGCATTTT. Amino acid sequence: CASTPNLGSNQPQHF. Together with reference TRBV2 and TRBJ1-5, the CDR3 gives the full variable domain: EPEVTQTPSHQVTQMGQEVILRCVPISNHLYFYWYRQILGQKVEFLVSFYNNEISEKSEIFDDQFSVERPDGSNFTLKIRSTKLEDSAMYFCASTPNLGSNQPQHFGDGTRLSIL.